The 22 T cell receptor beta chains reported below all come from one sample, sequenced in a study of beta chain features in type 1 diabetes. The entirety of the isolated RNA underwent reverse transcription, so expressed TCRB transcripts were sequenced. Sequencing was performed with immunoSEQ multiplex PCR; in TCRdb, only in-frame clones are kept and a portion is missing. The sample carries 150,000 to 160,000 clones, around 10% recorded once. Sequencing was done on a sample of central memory CD4+ T cells from blood. Every receptor here comes from a man younger than 35 in good health.

The chain combines TRBV6-1 with TRBJ2-3; TRBD2 aligns across 8 bases. CDR1 is MNHNS, CDR2 SASEGT, per germline. The V and J ends lost 4 bases and 4 bases, in that order; junction bases with no gene match: 7. CDR3 length equals 15 residues. This chain's CDR3 is CASSASGWPPDTQYF. CDR3 nucleotide sequence: TGTGCCAGCAGTGCTAGCGGGTGGCCCCCAGATACGCAGTATTTT.

The V and J genes are TRBV29-1 and TRBJ2-7; 9 nucleotides match TRBD1. In germline, CDR1 is SQVTM, CDR2 ANQGSEA. The junction had 6 bases not matched to a gene; V was cut back by 7 bases and J by 5 bases. CDR3 length: 12 amino acids. CDR3 coding DNA: TGCAGCGGCGGGGGACAGGGTGACGAGCAGTACTTC. Protein sequence: CSGGGQGDEQYF.

This clone showed up just once. The genes are TRBV5-1 and TRBJ2-3, with D unclear. CDR1 and CDR2 (germline): SGHRS, YFSETQ. V was cut by 0 bases and J by 0 bases, with 5 bases left in between. CDR3 length equals 14 residues. For the CDR3, the DNA is TGCGCCAGCAGCTTGGCTTACAGCACAGATACGCAGTATTTT. It yields the protein CASSLAYSTDTQYF.

Comments on this clone: The sample contains more than one DNA sequence encoding this CDR3. The genes are TRBV18 and TRBJ1-5; tentatively, D is TRBD1 (5 bases). Per germline, CDR1 KGHSH and CDR2 LQKENI. Trimming removed 2 bases from V and 4 bases from J, with 6 bases in between. There are 13 residues in the CDR3. CDR3 DNA sequence: TGTGCCAGCTCACCATCAGGGAATCAGCCCCAGCATTTT. This translates into CASSPSGNQPQHF.

This clone was observed a handful of times. The rearrangement joins TRBV11-3 to TRBJ2-5; no definite D call. This CDR3 comprises 13 residues. V lost 2 bases to trimming and J lost 5 bases, with 9 bases between them. The germline gives CDR1 SGHNT, CDR2 YENEEA. Here the CDR3 DNA reads TGTGCCAGCAGCTTACCGCGTGGGGAGACCCAGTACTTC. Protein product: CASSLPRGETQYF.

This clone appeared a few times. The chain has TRBV2 and TRBJ1-4, with TRBD1 as a possible D gene (5 bases). From germline, CDR1 is SNHLY and CDR2 FYNNEI. The CDR3 sequence is 14 residues long. Trimming left V 5 bases short and J 4 bases short, with 11 bases between. CDR3 sequence: CASSRGLYNEKLFF. CDR3 in DNA: TGTGCCAGCAGTCGGGGCCTCTATAATGAAAAACTGTTTTTT.

J is TRBJ1-2 and V is TRBV25-1; 7 bases agree with TRBD1. This CDR3 has 13 residues. The V gene's germline CDR1 is MGHDK and CDR2 SYGVNS. The J segment lost 7 bases and the V segment lost 5 bases, leaving 7 bases of the junction unmatched. The CDR3 bases are TGTGCCAGCAGTATCCAGGGGGACTCTGGCTACACCTTC. It codes for CASSIQGDSGYTF.

The chain has TRBV7-2 and TRBJ2-2, with TRBD2 matching over 9 bases. Germline values: CDR1 SGHTA, CDR2 FQGNSA. The length of the CDR3 is 16 residues. The ends lost 3 bases at V and 0 bases at J; junction bases unmatched: 2. The CDR3 nucleotides read TGTGCCAGCAGCTTCCGGACTAGCGCGAACACCGGGGAGCTGTTTTTT. Translating gives CASSFRTSANTGELFF.

This clone was counted a few times. The chain carries TRBV7-2 and TRBJ2-5; D gene uncertain. CDR1 SGHTA and CDR2 FQGNSA come from the germline V gene. The CDR3 has 13 amino acids. Between the trimmed V and J ends, which lost 5 bases and 3 bases, there was a span of 10 bases. As DNA, the CDR3 is TGTGCCAGCAGCCGCCGGCCCAAAGAGACCCAGTACTTC. This gives the protein CASSRRPKETQYF.

This clone was observed a few times. Other DNA sequences in the same sample also yield this CDR3. CDR3 sequence (DNA): TGTGCCAGCAGTTACTCGAGAAAAAGCACAGATACGCAGTATTTT. Translation: CASSYSRKSTDTQYF. This chain connects TRBV6-5 to TRBJ2-3, with D uncertain. This CDR3 is built from 15 residues. Deletions cut 0 bases from V and 0 bases from J, with 7 bases between. The germline gives CDR1 MNHEY, CDR2 SVGAGI.

This clone was recorded a few times. The chain recombines TRBV28 with TRBJ2-5; possibly TRBD1 or TRBD2 for D (6 bases each). V shed 2 bases and J shed 0 bases, with 13 bases lying between them. The germline V gene has CDR1 MDHEN and CDR2 SYDVKM. CDR3 length: 16 amino acids. The CDR3 region is CASSLAGGGYQETQYF. For the CDR3, the DNA is TGTGCCAGCAGTTTAGCCGGAGGGGGTTACCAAGAGACCCAGTACTTC.

This clone was seen only a few times. The rearrangement uses TRBV28 and TRBJ2-3, with 9 bases aligning to TRBD1. Germline V lookup: CDR1 MDHEN, CDR2 SYDVKM. There are 15 residues in the CDR3. The V gene end was trimmed by 2 bases and the J gene end by 2 bases; junction bases not matched to a gene: 2. The CDR3 DNA reads as TGTGCCAGCAGTTTAGGGGACAGGGACACAGATACGCAGTATTTT. This translates into CASSLGDRDTDTQYF.

This clone was seen more than once but under ten times. V gene TRBV21-1 combines with J gene TRBJ2-5; TRBD2 was called by the table and not checked on the DNA. The J call is uncertain, as TRBJ2-7 better fits the DNA end. TRBV21-1 represents a pseudogene. The length of the CDR3 is 17 residues. The CDR3 loop reads CASSKRGGTTSPYEQYF. Written as DNA, the CDR3 is TGTGCCAGCAGCAAAAGGGGGGGGACGACTAGCCCCTACGAGCAGTACTTC.

This clone was counted a few times. V and J are TRBV7-2 and TRBJ1-2, with D tentatively TRBD1 (5 bases). The V gene's germline CDR1 is SGHTA and CDR2 FQGNSA. The CDR3 is made up of 12 amino acids. Trimming took 5 bases from V and 7 from J, leaving 11 bases between them. The CDR3 nucleotides read TGTGCCAGCAGCCCAGGAGACAGTGGCTACACCTTC. It translates to CASSPGDSGYTF.

This chain uses TRBV12-5 with TRBJ2-1, with D hard to call. Trimming left V 1 base short and J 9 bases short, with 7 bases between. CDR3 length: 12 amino acids. Germline V gene sequence: CDR1 LGHNT, CDR2 FRNRAP. CDR3 amino acids: CASGLGWAEQFF. The CDR3 nucleotides are TGTGCTAGTGGTTTGGGCTGGGCTGAGCAGTTCTTC.

The chain combines TRBV9 with TRBJ2-3; 7 bases are a match to TRBD1. The trim removed 2 bases at V and 1 base at J, leaving 1 base unmatched. Germline V gives CDR1 SGDLS, CDR2 YYNGEE. This CDR3 contains 14 residues. CDR3 sequence (DNA): TGTGCCAGCAGCGTCGGACAGGGCACAGATACGCAGTATTTT. It translates to CASSVGQGTDTQYF.

Of note for this clone: A much larger clone lies one base from this, so it may be a read error. This chain uses TRBV5-6 with TRBJ2-7, with unresolved D. Germline CDR1 and CDR2: SGHDT and YYEEEE. The CDR3 runs 12 residues. The V gene lost 0 bases and the J gene lost 2 bases, with 3 bases spanning the gap. The CDR3 is CASSLGAYEQYF. CDR3 sequence (DNA): TGTGCCAGCAGCTTGGGGGCCTACGAGCAGTACTTC.

The J gene is TRBJ2-7, the V gene TRBV30; D gene unclear. Deletions cut 0 bases from V and 7 bases from J, with 13 bases between. This CDR3 spans 13 amino acids. CDR1 and CDR2 from the germline V gene are GTSNPN and SVGIG (reference sequence). The chain's CDR3 is CAWSVNPLREQYF. For the CDR3, the DNA is TGTGCCTGGAGTGTGAACCCACTCCGGGAGCAGTACTTC. The variable domain in full, completed from reference TRBV30 and TRBJ2-7, reads SQTIHQWPATLVQPVGSPLSLECTVEGTSNPNLYWYRQAAGRGLQLLFYSVGIGQISSEVPQNLSASRPQDRQFILSSKKLLLSDSGFYLCAWSVNPLREQYFGPGTRLTVT.

This clone was seen ten or more times. V is TRBV19 and J is TRBJ2-4, with 7 bases fitting TRBD1. In germline, CDR1 is LNHDA, CDR2 SQIVND (reference sequence). J lost 4 bases, V lost 6 bases, and 3 bases had no gene match. The CDR3 covers 13 residues. The CDR3 here is CASSQDRKNIQYF. The CDR3 DNA reads as TGTGCCAGTAGCCAGGACAGGAAAAACATTCAGTACTTC.

This clone was detected a few times. The chain links TRBV29-1 to TRBJ1-1; possibly TRBD1 for D (5 bases). The CDR3 consists of 13 residues. V dropped 7 bases and J dropped 6 bases, with 18 bases sitting between them. Germline lookup yields CDR1 SQVTM and CDR2 ANQGSEA. The CDR3 nucleotides read TGCAGCGCCACTCCAGGGTACCCCGCTGAAGCTTTCTTT. Translation: CSATPGYPAEAFF. Combining the CDR3 with reference TRBV29-1 and TRBJ1-1 gives the whole variable domain SAVISQKPSRDICQRGTSLTIQCQVDSQVTMMFWYRQQPGQSLTLIATANQGSEATYESGFVIDKFPISRPNLTFSTLTVSNMSPEDSSIYLCSATPGYPAEAFFGQGTRLTVV.

This clone appeared a few times. The chain joins TRBV4-3 to TRBJ1-2; the D gene is possibly TRBD1 (6 bases). Germline-derived CDR1 and CDR2 are LGHNA and YSLEER. The CDR3 covers 14 residues. Trimming removed 4 bases at V and 0 bases at J, with 9 bases between. The CDR3 loop reads CASSRTDTNYGYTF. The CDR3 nucleotides are TGCGCCAGCAGCCGGACAGATACTAACTATGGCTACACCTTC.

This clone was detected ten times or more. CDR3 sequence: CASSYGQGDQPQHF. CDR3 bases: TGTGCCAGCTCATACGGACAGGGGGATCAGCCCCAGCATTTT. V and J are TRBV18 and TRBJ1-5; 10 nucleotides align to TRBD1. CDR1 is KGHSH, CDR2 LQKENI, per germline. V was pared by 5 bases and J by 5 bases, with 3 bases of the junction left unmatched. The CDR3 length is 14 residues.